This T cell receptor (beta chain) originates from a study of blood T cell repertoires in COVID-19. Study-level information: Acute-phase and convalescent COVID-19 samples originated in the United States, Italy and Spain. Nucleic acid was either cDNA or gDNA, and it came from T cells, B-cell-depleted T cells, or PBMCs.

Clones were read by immunoSEQ multiplex PCR, and TCRdb kept only the in-frame ones, dropping some. The sample records about 240,000 clones, more than 75% being singletons. The V end was cut by 6 bases, the J end by 3 bases, with 15 bases between. This CDR3 has 15 residues. Germline lookup yields CDR1 MNHEY and CDR2 SMNVEV (reference sequence). The material sequenced was PBMCs or T cells enriched from blood (not recorded which). The origin of this receptor is a woman in her forties with acute COVID-19. The chain links TRBV27 to TRBJ2-1, with TRBD2 as a possible D gene (5 bases). The CDR3 DNA is TGTGCCAGCAGCTTGGGAAGTGGGAGCTACAATGAGCAGTTCTTC. Its translation: CASSLGSGSYNEQFF.